This TCR beta chain was found in a study of control samples from healthy donors and cancer patients. CDR1 is MNHNS and CDR2 is SASEGT in the germline V gene. The CDR3 runs 14 residues. V lost 2 bases and J lost 4, with 9 bases in between. Sequenced by immunoSEQ multiplex PCR; TCRdb stores in-frame clones only, minus some. In the table there are about 120,000 clones, about 89% of which are singletons. Sequenced input: blood. The receptor was isolated from a man between 50 and 59 years old in good health. V gene TRBV6-1 combines with J gene TRBJ1-5; D call uncertain. The CDR3 DNA sequence: TGTGCCAGCAGTGAATATGGGGATAATCAGCCCCAGCATTTT. Protein sequence: CASSEYGDNQPQHF.